This TCR beta chain originates from a study of blood T cell repertoires in COVID-19. Overall study: There were acute and convalescent COVID-19 samples, and they came from the United States, Italy and Spain. From T cells, B-cell-depleted T cells, or PBMCs came the material, which was cDNA or gDNA.

Original methodology: Amplifying reference gene primers gave estimates of nucleated cell counts. Profiled with immunoSEQ multiplex PCR; TCRdb holds only in-frame clones, not every one. V and J calls and clone size are copied from that table; D and trimming were computed from the DNA. The top ten hold approximately 20% of the sample, which has 80,000 to 100,000 clones, about 87% seen once. The CDR3 is made up of 17 amino acids. Per the germline V gene, CDR1 is LGHDT and CDR2 is YNNKEL (reference sequence). The V segment lost 3 bases and the J segment 0 bases; nucleotides outside the gene matches: 10. The sample was peripheral blood. The sequence was collected from a human donor in a cohort sampled during active COVID-19. The chain employs TRBV3-1 (or the pseudogene TRBV3-2) and TRBJ1-2; TRBD1 agrees at 7 bases. CDR3 sequence: CASSQSDMTGTNYGYTF. The CDR3 DNA follows: TGTGCCAGCAGCCAGAGCGACATGACAGGGACTAACTATGGCTACACCTTC.